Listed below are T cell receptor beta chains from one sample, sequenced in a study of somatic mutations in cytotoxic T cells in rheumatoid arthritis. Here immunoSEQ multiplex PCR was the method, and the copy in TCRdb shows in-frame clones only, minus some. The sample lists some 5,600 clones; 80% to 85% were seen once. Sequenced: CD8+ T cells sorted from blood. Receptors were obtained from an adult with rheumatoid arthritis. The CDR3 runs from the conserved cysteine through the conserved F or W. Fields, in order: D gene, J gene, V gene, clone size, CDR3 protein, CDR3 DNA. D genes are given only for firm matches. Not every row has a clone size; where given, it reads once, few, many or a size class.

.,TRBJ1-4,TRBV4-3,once,CASSQGYSAGHHNEKLFF,TGCGCCAGCAGCCAAGGTTATTCGGCAGGGCATCATAATGAAAAACTGTTTTTT
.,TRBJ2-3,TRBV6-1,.,CASLDWADTQYF,TGTGCCAGCCTAGACTGGGCAGATACGCAGTATTTT
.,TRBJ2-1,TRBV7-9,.,CASSLGAIPYNEQFF,TGTGCCAGCAGCTTAGGTGCAATCCCCTACAATGAGCAGTTCTTC
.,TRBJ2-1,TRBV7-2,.,CASSLRNEQFF,TGCGCCAGCAGCTTACGGAATGAGCAGTTCTTC
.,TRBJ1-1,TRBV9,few,CASRGGTEAFF,TGTGCCAGCAGGGGGGGGACTGAAGCTTTCTTT
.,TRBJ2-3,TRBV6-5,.,CASSYSAPGDTQYF,TGTGCCAGCAGTTACTCTGCCCCCGGAGATACGCAGTATTTT
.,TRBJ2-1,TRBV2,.,CASSDKSSYNEQFF,TGTGCCAGCAGTGACAAGAGCTCCTACAATGAGCAGTTCTTC
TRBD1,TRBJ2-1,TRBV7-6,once,CASSPGTAEQFF,TGTGCCAGCAGCCCCGGGACAGCAGAGCAGTTCTTC
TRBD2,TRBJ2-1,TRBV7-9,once,CASSIILAENQNEQFF,TGTGCCAGCAGCATCATACTAGCGGAGAATCAAAATGAGCAGTTCTTC
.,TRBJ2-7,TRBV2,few,CASSSYVRYEQYF,TGTGCCAGCAGTTCTTATGTACGCTACGAGCAGTACTTC
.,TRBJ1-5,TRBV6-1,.,CASSEDHHSNQPQHF,TGTGCCAGCAGTGAAGACCATCATAGCAATCAGCCCCAGCATTTT
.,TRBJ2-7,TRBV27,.,CASSSVGSSYEQYF,TGTGCCAGCAGTTCGGTTGGCAGCTCCTACGAGCAGTACTTC
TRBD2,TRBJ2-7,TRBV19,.,CASSMAGGSYEQYF,TGTGCCAGTAGTATGGCGGGAGGCTCCTACGAGCAGTACTTC
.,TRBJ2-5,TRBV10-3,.,CAISEVGGQGYF,TGTGCCATCAGTGAAGTGGGGGGACAAGGATACTTC
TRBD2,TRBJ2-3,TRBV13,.,CASSPAGTSGGGVTDTQYF,TGTGCCAGCAGCCCTGCTGGGACTAGCGGAGGGGGGGTGACAGATACGCAGTATTTT
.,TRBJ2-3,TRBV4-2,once,CASSQDSGRTDTQYF,TGTGCCAGCAGCCAAGATTCCGGGAGAACAGATACGCAGTATTTT
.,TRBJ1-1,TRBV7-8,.,CASSLVGTARIDTEAFF,TGTGCCAGCAGCTTAGTGGGGACGGCTCGGATAGACACTGAAGCTTTCTTT
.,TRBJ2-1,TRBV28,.,CASKTYGGLGQFF,TGTGCCAGCAAAACCTATGGGGGGTTAGGGCAGTTCTTC
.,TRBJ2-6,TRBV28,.,CASRRRQGSGANVLTF,TGTGCCAGCAGGAGACGTCAGGGCTCTGGGGCCAACGTCCTGACTTTC
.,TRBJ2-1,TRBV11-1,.,CASSLLNNEQFF,TGTGCCAGCAGCTTGCTCAACAATGAGCAGTTCTTC
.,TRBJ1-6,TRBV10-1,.,CASSDTGNSPLHF,TGCGCCAGCAGTGACACAGGGAACTCACCCCTCCACTTT
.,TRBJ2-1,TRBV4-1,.,CASRDNLKGNEQFF,TGCGCCAGCAGGGACAACCTCAAAGGCAATGAGCAGTTCTTC
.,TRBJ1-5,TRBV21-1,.,CASSSRQVHNQPQHF,TGTGCCAGCAGCTCCCGACAGGTTCACAATCAGCCCCAGCATTTT
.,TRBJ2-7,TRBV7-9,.,CASSYSSYEQYF,TGTGCCAGCAGTTACAGCTCCTACGAGCAGTACTTC
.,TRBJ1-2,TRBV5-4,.,CASSSPGPPRYTF,TGTGCCAGCAGCTCACCGGGACCCCCACGCTACACCTTC
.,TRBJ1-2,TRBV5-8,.,CASSLVQEVNYGYTF,TGTGCCAGCAGCTTGGTACAGGAAGTCAACTATGGCTACACCTTC